One sample yielded the 19 T cell receptor beta chains listed below, sequenced in a study of blood T cell repertoires in COVID-19. TCRdb's copy holds only in-frame clones and misses some; the assay was immunoSEQ multiplex PCR. The sample holds over 300,000 clones, 70% to 90% seen once. Sequencing was performed on PBMCs or T cells enriched from blood (not recorded which). These receptors were taken from a young woman with acute COVID-19.

The table lists this clone with a few counts. The rearrangement links TRBV4-1 to TRBJ2-7, with 14 bases identical to TRBD2. The V and J ends lost 3 bases and 7 bases, in that order; junction bases with no gene match: 17. Germline CDR1 MGHRA, CDR2 YSYEKL. This CDR3 region has 19 residues. The CDR3 region is CASSQTPGLAGDGRREQYF. In DNA form, the CDR3 reads TGCGCCAGCAGCCAGACCCCGGGACTAGCGGGGGACGGGCGGCGAGAGCAGTACTTC.

The table lists this clone with a few counts. The CDR3 bases are TGTGCCAGCAGTGACGGGGACTTTGATGGCTACACCTTC. This sequence encodes CASSDGDFDGYTF. This sequence joins TRBV6-4 and TRBJ1-2, with D perhaps matching TRBD1 (5 bases). Trimming took 2 bases from V and 6 from J, leaving 10 bases between them. The CDR3 has 13 amino acids. Germline V gene lookup returns CDR1 MRHNA and CDR2 SNTAGT.

The chain has TRBV5-1 and TRBJ2-7; D call uncertain. The germline CDR1 and CDR2 sequences are SGHRS and YFSETQ. Trimming cost V 0 bases and J 1 base, with 8 bases left between them. This CDR3 has 14 residues. CDR3 loop: CASSLARFSYEQYF. The CDR3 DNA is TGCGCCAGCAGCTTGGCGAGGTTTTCCTACGAGCAGTACTTC.

This clone has a handful of counts. The rearrangement links TRBV2 to TRBJ1-2, with a possible D match to TRBD1 (6 bases). V lost 3 bases, J lost 2 bases, and 7 bases lay in between. Germline CDR1 is SNHLY and CDR2 is FYNNEI. This CDR3 spans 13 amino acids. CDR3 sequence reads: CASSDTGNYGYTF. The CDR3 nucleotides are TGTGCCAGCAGTGATACAGGGAACTATGGCTACACCTTC.

The chain is built from TRBV7-8 and TRBJ1-6; the D is unclear. CDR3 length equals 14 residues. The V gene lost 6 bases and the J gene lost 4 bases, with 10 bases spanning the gap. CDR1 is SGHVS, CDR2 FQNEAQ, per germline. CDR3 nucleotides: TGTGCCAGCAGTTTCCAGGATTATAATTCACCCCTCCACTTT. Its protein is CASSFQDYNSPLHF.

The chain is built from TRBV5-1 and TRBJ1-5; D is unresolved. Germline CDR1 SGHRS, CDR2 YFSETQ. This CDR3 has 15 residues. V gave up 0 bases and J gave up 7 bases, with 14 bases separating them. The CDR3 nucleotides are TGCGCCAGCAGCTTGGATGGAGGTCCCACCCAGCCCCAGCATTTT. Translating gives CASSLDGGPTQPQHF.

This sequence joins TRBV30 and TRBJ1-2; 7 bases align to TRBD1. Germline V gene lookup returns CDR1 GTSNPN and CDR2 SVGIG (reference sequence). This CDR3 is 15 amino acids long. V gave up 6 bases and J gave up 5 bases; unmatched junction bases: 15. DNA of the CDR3: TGTGCCTGCCCTGGCCCCGACAGGGCCGGGTATGGCTACACCTTC. Translation gives CACPGPDRAGYGYTF.

J is TRBJ2-2 and V is TRBV5-4; maybe TRBD1 (5 bases). V lost 0 bases, J lost 1 base, and 10 bases lay in between. Looked up from germline, CDR1 is SGHNT and CDR2 is YYREEE (reference sequence). This CDR3 region has 16 residues. The CDR3 sequence is CASSLAARGNTGELFF. The CDR3 DNA reads as TGTGCCAGCAGCTTGGCAGCTAGGGGGAACACCGGGGAGCTGTTTTTT. Combining the CDR3 with reference TRBV5-4 and TRBJ2-2 gives the whole variable domain ETGVTQSPTHLIKTRGQQVTLRCSSQSGHNTVSWYQQALGQGPQFIFQYYREEENGRGNFPPRFSGLQFPNYSSELNVNALELDDSALYLCASSLAARGNTGELFFGEGSRLTVL.

This chain uses TRBV12-3 or TRBV12-4 with TRBJ1-2; D perhaps matches TRBD1 (5 bases). CDR3 length: 13 amino acids. V lost 7 bases, J lost 4 bases, and 13 bases lay in between. Written as DNA, the CDR3 is TGTGCCAGCAAGGCCACAGGCGTCTATGGCTACACCTTC. It yields the protein CASKATGVYGYTF.

The chain joins TRBV27 to TRBJ2-3; D not certain. Germline-derived CDR1 and CDR2 are MNHEY and SMNVEV (reference sequence). This CDR3 contains 14 residues. Trimming stripped 1 base from V and 2 bases from J, with 7 bases between. CDR3 DNA: TGTGCCAGCAGTTTATTCAGGCCCACAGATACGCAGTATTTT. The encoded protein is CASSLFRPTDTQYF.

V is TRBV3-1 (or the pseudogene TRBV3-2) and J is TRBJ2-1; D is possibly TRBD2 (5 bases). Trimming left V 4 bases short and J 9 bases short, with 19 bases between. The CDR3 runs to 15 residues. Germline CDR1 LGHDT, CDR2 YNNKEL (reference sequence). Here the CDR3 reads CASSPWASSLGEQFF. CDR3 DNA sequence: TGTGCCAGCAGCCCTTGGGCTAGCTCCTTAGGTGAGCAGTTCTTC.

J is TRBJ2-7 and V is TRBV7-8; D is ambiguous. The CDR3 runs to 15 residues. Trimming shortened V by 3 bases and J by 2 bases, and 14 bases separated the two germline ends. Germline-derived CDR1 and CDR2 are SGHVS and FQNEAQ. CDR3 DNA: TGTGCCAGCAGCTTCGGAACAGTCGATCCCTACGAGCAGTACTTC. Amino acid sequence: CASSFGTVDPYEQYF.

The rearrangement links TRBV5-1 to TRBJ2-7; 9 nucleotides line up with TRBD1. The CDR3 runs 14 residues. Germline V lookup: CDR1 SGHRS, CDR2 YFSETQ. Losses at the gene ends were 5 bases for V and 7 bases for J; bases not matched to a gene: 10. Written as DNA, the CDR3 is TGCGCCAGCAGGGAGACAGGGGGATCGGAAGAGCAGTACTTC. Encoded protein: CASRETGGSEEQYF. Together with reference TRBV5-1 and TRBJ2-7, the CDR3 gives the full variable domain: KAGVTQTPRYLIKTRGQQVTLSCSPISGHRSVSWYQQTPGQGLQFLFEYFSETQRNKGNFPGRFSGRQFSNSRSEMNVSTLELGDSALYLCASRETGGSEEQYFGPGTRLTVT.

V gene TRBV11-3 combines with J gene TRBJ2-1; 9 nucleotides agree with TRBD1. The junction had 4 bases not matched to a gene; V was cut back by 4 bases and J by 9 bases. This CDR3 spans 13 amino acids. The germline CDR1 and CDR2 sequences are SGHNT and YENEEA. The CDR3 DNA is TGTGCCAGCAGCTCAAACAGGGGGCCTGAGCAGTTCTTC. This gives the protein CASSSNRGPEQFF.

The chain employs TRBV5-1 and TRBJ2-7, with 8 bases aligning to TRBD1. Trimming took 1 base from V and 3 from J; bases not matched to a gene: 3. CDR1 is SGHRS, CDR2 YFSETQ, per germline. CDR3 length: 14 amino acids. CDR3 region: CASSLIGTGYEQYF. CDR3 nucleotides: TGCGCCAGCAGCTTGATCGGGACAGGCTACGAGCAGTACTTC.

V and J are TRBV7-8 and TRBJ1-5; 9 bases align to TRBD1. The CDR3 is made up of 19 amino acids. Germline V gene lookup returns CDR1 SGHVS and CDR2 FQNEAQ. The J segment lost 0 bases and the V segment lost 1 base, leaving 10 bases of the junction unmatched. The CDR3 DNA follows: TGTGCCAGCAGCTTAGAGGACAGGGGCCTGTACTATAGCAATCAGCCCCAGCATTTT. Its protein is CASSLEDRGLYYSNQPQHF. Filled out from reference TRBV7-8 and TRBJ1-5, the complete variable domain reads GAGVSQSPRYKVAKRGQDVALRCDPISGHVSLFWYQQALGQGPEFLTYFQNEAQLDKSGLPSDRFFAERPEGSVSTLKIQRTQQEDSAVYLCASSLEDRGLYYSNQPQHFGDGTRLSIL.

The V gene is TRBV15, the J gene TRBJ2-7, with 8 bases that match TRBD1. The trim removed 4 bases at V and 5 bases at J, leaving 7 bases unmatched. Per the germline V gene, CDR1 is LNHNV and CDR2 is YYDKDF (reference sequence). This CDR3 is built from 14 residues. The CDR3 region is CATSIHRGVDEQYF. CDR3 bases: TGTGCCACCAGCATACACAGGGGGGTTGACGAGCAGTACTTC.

This clone was seen more than once but under ten times. The chain combines TRBV7-9 with TRBJ1-2; TRBD1 matches 10 bases. J was trimmed by 8 bases and V by 4 bases; bases with no gene match: 4. The CDR3 loop spans 13 amino acids. Germline CDR1 and CDR2: SEHNR and FQNEAQ (reference sequence). The CDR3 protein is CASSSGTGDGYTF. The CDR3 nucleotides read TGTGCCAGCAGCTCCGGGACAGGGGACGGCTACACCTTC.

The CDR3 spells CASSSGVGGYTF. The CDR3 region has the DNA TGTGCCAGCAGCTCCGGGGTGGGTGGCTACACCTTC. The chain uses TRBV13 and TRBJ1-2; the D is unclear. Germline V gives CDR1 PRHDT, CDR2 FYEKMQ (reference sequence). This CDR3 has 12 residues. The ends were cut back, 4 bases at V and 7 bases at J, with 10 bases in the middle. The entire variable domain, with the rest obtained from reference TRBV13 and TRBJ1-2, is as follows: AAGVIQSPRHLIKEKRETATLKCYPIPRHDTVYWYQQGPGQDPQFLISFYEKMQSDKGSIPDRFSAQQFSDYHSELNMSSLELGDSALYFCASSSGVGGYTFGSGTRLTVV.